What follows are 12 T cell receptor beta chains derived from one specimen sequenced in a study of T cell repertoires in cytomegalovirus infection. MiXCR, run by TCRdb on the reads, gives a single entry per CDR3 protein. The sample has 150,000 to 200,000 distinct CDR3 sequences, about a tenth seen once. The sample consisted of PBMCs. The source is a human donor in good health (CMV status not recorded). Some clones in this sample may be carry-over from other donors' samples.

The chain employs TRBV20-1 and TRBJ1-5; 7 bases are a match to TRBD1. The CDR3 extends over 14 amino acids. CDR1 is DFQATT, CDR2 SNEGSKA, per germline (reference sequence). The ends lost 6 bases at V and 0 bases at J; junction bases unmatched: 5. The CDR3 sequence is CSAPDRNSNQPQHF. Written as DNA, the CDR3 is TGCAGTGCCCCGGACAGGAATAGCAATCAGCCCCAGCATTTT.

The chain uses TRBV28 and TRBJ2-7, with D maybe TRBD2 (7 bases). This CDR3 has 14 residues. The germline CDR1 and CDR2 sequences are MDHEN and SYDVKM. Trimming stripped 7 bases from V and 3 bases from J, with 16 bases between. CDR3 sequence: CASTQGGGVYEQYF. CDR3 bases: TGTGCCAGCACCCAAGGGGGGGGGGTCTACGAGCAGTACTTC.

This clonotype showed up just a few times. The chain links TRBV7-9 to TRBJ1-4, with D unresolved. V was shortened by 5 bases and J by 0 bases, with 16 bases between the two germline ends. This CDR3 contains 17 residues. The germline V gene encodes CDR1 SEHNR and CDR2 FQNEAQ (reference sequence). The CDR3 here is CASSPYPSVATNEKLFF. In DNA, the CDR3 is TGTGCCAGCAGCCCCTATCCCTCGGTAGCAACTAATGAAAAACTGTTTTTT.

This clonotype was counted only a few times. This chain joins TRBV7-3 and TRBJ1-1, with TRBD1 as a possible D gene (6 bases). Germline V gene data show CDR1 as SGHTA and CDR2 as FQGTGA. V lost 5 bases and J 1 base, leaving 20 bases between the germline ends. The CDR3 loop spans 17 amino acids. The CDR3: CASSRSRGRGPNTEAFF. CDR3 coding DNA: TGTGCCAGCAGCCGTTCGAGGGGGAGGGGACCGAACACTGAAGCTTTCTTT. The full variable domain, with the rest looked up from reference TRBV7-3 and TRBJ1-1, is GAGVSQTPSNKVTEKGKYVELRCDPISGHTALYWYRQSLGQGPEFLIYFQGTGAADDSGLPNDRFFAVRPEGSVSTLKIQRTERGDSAVYLCASSRSRGRGPNTEAFFGQGTRLTVV.

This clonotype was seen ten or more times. The CDR3 protein is CASSRQGDSYEQYF. CDR3 DNA sequence: TGTGCCAGCAGTCGACAGGGCGACTCCTACGAGCAGTACTTC. J is TRBJ2-7 and V is TRBV7-9; 7 bases are shared with TRBD1. The germline V gene has CDR1 SEHNR and CDR2 FQNEAQ (reference sequence). The ends lost 6 bases at V and 0 bases at J; junction bases unmatched: 5. The CDR3 contains 14 residues.

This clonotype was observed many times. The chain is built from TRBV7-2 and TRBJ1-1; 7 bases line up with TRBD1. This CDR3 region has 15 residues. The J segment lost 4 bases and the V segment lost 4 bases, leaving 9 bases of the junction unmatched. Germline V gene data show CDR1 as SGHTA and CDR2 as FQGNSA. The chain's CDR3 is CASSSGGLLGTEAFF. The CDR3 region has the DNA TGTGCCAGCAGCTCAGGGGGGCTCCTCGGCACTGAAGCTTTCTTT.

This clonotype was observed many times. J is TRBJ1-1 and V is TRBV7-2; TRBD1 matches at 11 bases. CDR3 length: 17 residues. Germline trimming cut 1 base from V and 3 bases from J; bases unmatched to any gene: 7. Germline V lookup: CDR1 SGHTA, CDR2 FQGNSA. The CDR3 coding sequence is TGTGCCAGCAGCTTAGAAATAGGGACAGGGGGGGACACTGAAGCTTTCTTT. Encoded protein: CASSLEIGTGGDTEAFF. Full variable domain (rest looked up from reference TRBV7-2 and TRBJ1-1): GAGVSQSPSNKVTEKGKDVELRCDPISGHTALYWYRQSLGQGLEFLIYFQGNSAPDKSGLPSDRFSAERTGGSVSTLTIQRTQQEDSAVYLCASSLEIGTGGDTEAFFGQGTRLTVV.

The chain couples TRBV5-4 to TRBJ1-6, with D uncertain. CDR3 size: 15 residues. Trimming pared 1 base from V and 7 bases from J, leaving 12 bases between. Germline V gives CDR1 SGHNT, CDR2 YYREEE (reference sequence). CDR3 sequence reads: CASSLRQITNSPLHF. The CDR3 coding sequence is TGTGCCAGCAGCTTGCGGCAGATAACGAATTCACCCCTCCACTTT.

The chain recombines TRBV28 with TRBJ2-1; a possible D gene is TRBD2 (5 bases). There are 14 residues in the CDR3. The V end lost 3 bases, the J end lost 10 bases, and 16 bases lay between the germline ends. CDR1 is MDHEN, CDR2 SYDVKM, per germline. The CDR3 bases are TGTGCCAGCAGTTTTACCGAACTAGGATCAGAGCAGTTCTTC. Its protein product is CASSFTELGSEQFF.

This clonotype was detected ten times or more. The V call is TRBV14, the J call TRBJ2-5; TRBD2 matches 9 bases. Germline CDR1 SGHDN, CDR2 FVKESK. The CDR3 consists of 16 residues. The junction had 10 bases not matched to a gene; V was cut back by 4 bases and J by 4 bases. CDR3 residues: CASSRRLAGTRETQYF. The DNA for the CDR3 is TGTGCCAGCAGCCGAAGGCTAGCGGGAACTCGAGAGACCCAGTACTTC.

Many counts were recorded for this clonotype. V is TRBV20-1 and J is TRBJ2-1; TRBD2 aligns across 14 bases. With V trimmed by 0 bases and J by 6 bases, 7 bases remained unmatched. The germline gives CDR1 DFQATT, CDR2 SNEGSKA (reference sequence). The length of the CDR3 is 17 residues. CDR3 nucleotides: TGCAGTGCTAGAGACAGCTCCGGGACTAGCGGGAGCAATGAGCAGTTCTTC. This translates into CSARDSSGTSGSNEQFF.

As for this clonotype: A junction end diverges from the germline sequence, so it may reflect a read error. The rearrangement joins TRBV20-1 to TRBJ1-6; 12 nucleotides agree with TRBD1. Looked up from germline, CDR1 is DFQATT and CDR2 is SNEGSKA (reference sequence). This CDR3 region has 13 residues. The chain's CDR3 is CSARGTGGMTLHF. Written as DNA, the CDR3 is TGCAGCGCTAGGGGGACAGGGGGCATGACCCTCCACTTT.